This TCR beta chain comes out of a study of shared clonotypes between healthy human individuals (dated by TCRdb to 2018 to 2020). In terms of the full investigation: The cohort included three men and a couple of women between 18 and 49 years of age. For each donor, three plates each were used for CD4 naive and CD4 memory, two plates were used for CD8 naive, and one plate was used for CD8 memory. The study deeply sequenced blood TCR repertoires of about five healthy adults to estimate repertoire size and the extent of clonotype sharing between individuals. To increase sequencing depth and limit assay-specific biases, TCR repertoire library preparation and sequencing were carried out by different laboratories using diverse techniques. Between about 0.85 and 10 billion PBMCs per donor were obtained by leukapheresis. Results and caveats for the whole study, not just this receptor: Pairwise subsampling indicated that sequencing depth was expected to affect the degree of clonotype sharing among donors. Across a few donors, 4.5% to 6.5% of naive CD4, 3% to 4% of naive CD8, 2% to 2.5% of memory CD4, and over 0.35% of memory CD8 clonotypes were shared. Only blood was sampled, and tissue TCR repertoires likely differ from those in blood. Because the study included only a small number of donors, the genetic and exposure-history diversity represented was limited. Estimated clonotype richness was generally larger for naive than for memory subsets. Incomplete sequencing was indicated by rarefaction of sorted-subset datasets, despite the large sequencing depth. Compared with non-shared clonotypes, the clonotypes found in all four sorted-subset donors had higher generation probabilities.

Using the deep immunoSEQ assay, TCR CDR3 regions were amplified from genomic DNA by multiplex PCR. Genomic DNA extracted from each cell subset was distributed evenly over all wells of several immunoSEQ 96-well plates, and each plate served as one replicate. For sorted subsets, each replicate PCR was loaded with roughly 190 ng genomic DNA, equivalent to about 33,000 T cell genomes. Purified libraries were measured with a Qubit 3.0 fluorometer, size-checked on a Bioanalyzer 2100, and measured again with the KAPA Library Quantification kit. Every immunoSEQ 96-well plate was sequenced on a dedicated single-read 150-cycle Illumina NextSeq 550 flow cell. On the authors' methods: Because the immunoSEQ output held only junctional sequences and lacked quality scores, the filtering could not match the filtering applied to full-length reads. Sequences were annotated with PyIR, a Python wrapper for IgBLAST v1.9, using IMGT germline references to assign V/J genes and CDR3. Any read was removed if the V/J assignment was weak (E-value above 1e-6), the CDR3 was missing, or the read contained stop codons, out-of-frame junctions, or ambiguous translated residues. A V3J clonotype was defined by an identical inferred V gene, J gene, and CDR3 amino acid sequence. Percentage overlap between repertoires was computed as shared unique clonotypes divided by the size of the smaller repertoire. Repertoire richness was assessed with RTK rarefaction, the Chao1 estimator, and Recon v2.1 estimates of unobserved clonotypes. Generation probabilities were computed with OLGA for all TCRbeta clonotypes obtained by the gDNA method from several donors. TCRdb's version of the immuneACCESS table is confined to in-frame rearrangements and falls short of the full clone set. An unresolved V gene accounts for under half of the shortfall where checked; the remainder is of unknown origin. From that table come the V and J calls and clone size; the DNA was used to work out D and trimming. In all, the sample holds approximately 1.5 million clones, and 98% of those were seen once. Of the sample, approximately 0.44% is held by the ten largest clones.

The trim is 7 bases for V and 0 bases for J, with a gap of 16 bases between the germline ends. Based on the germline V gene, the CDR1 and CDR2 sequences are SQVTM and ANQGSEA. From the cysteine up to the phenylalanine, the CDR3 has a length of 15 residues. Only the CDR3 portion is preserved as DNA: 45 bases, with reading frame beginning at the first base. The donors were healthy, HIV-negative adults with no recently reported acute infections or vaccinations. All donors were Caucasian adults living in Nashville, Tennessee, USA. CD4+ T cells were enriched through magnetic negative selection, after which naive cells were positively selected on CD45RA and the remaining negative fraction served as the memory subset. After blood collection by leukapheresis, PBMCs were isolated using Ficoll-Histopaque density gradient centrifugation and then cryopreserved in the vapor phase of liquid nitrogen. Analytical flow cytometry was used to check the purity and quantity of every magnetically sorted T cell population. Genomic DNA was isolated from every sorted fraction and measured by UV absorbance on a Nanodrop 2000c.

Notes on this clone: Its target antigen remains unknown. Per-base qualities were not stored, and no clone one base away is much larger.

The sequenced sample consisted of naive CD4+ T cells sorted from blood. The intended sense of this specimen's cell subset or site label: CD45RA+ positively selected. This clonotype was obtained from a man younger than 45 in good health. The chain is encoded by TRBV29-1 joined to TRBJ2-1; TRBD1 is a possible D gene, resting on 5 matching bases. The DNA is as follows: TGCAGCGCGGACATGCTTCGAAGCTCCTACAATGAGCAGTTCTTC. The encoded protein is CSADMLRSSYNEQFF.